One sample yielded the 18 T cell receptor beta chains listed below, sequenced in a study of neurological immune-mediated disorders. MiXCR, applied by TCRdb to the 5' RACE reads, yields one record per CDR3 protein. Here the sample spans around 49,000 distinct CDR3 sequences, approximately 9.1% being singletons. Time point specified: longitudinal time-point 1 (baseline). The sample comprised PBMCs. The receptors stem from a woman in her forties in good health.

Many counts were recorded for this clonotype. The chain carries TRBV11-2 and TRBJ1-1; maybe TRBD1 (6 bases). Germline assignment: CDR1 SGHAT and CDR2 FQNNGV. V lost 3 bases to trimming and J lost 2 bases, with 13 bases between them. The CDR3 covers 15 residues. The CDR3 is CASSFFTGSNTEAFF. The CDR3 DNA reads TGTGCCAGCAGCTTTTTTACAGGGAGCAACACTGAAGCTTTCTTT.

This clonotype was counted at least ten times. CDR3 region: CASSLGNWGYTF. As DNA, the CDR3 is TGTGCCAGCAGTTTAGGGAACTGGGGCTACACCTTC. The chain employs TRBV12-3 or TRBV12-4 and TRBJ1-2; D unresolved. Trimming left V 1 base short and J 8 bases short, with 8 bases between. The CDR3 runs to 12 residues.

There are many counts of this clonotype. The V gene is TRBV5-5, the J gene TRBJ1-2, with TRBD1 as a possible D gene (6 bases). Germline V gene lookup returns CDR1 SGHKS and CDR2 YYEKEE (reference sequence). The CDR3 is made up of 15 amino acids. Trimming left V 0 bases short and J 3 bases short, with 12 bases between. The CDR3 reads CASSLDLQGYYGYTF. The DNA for the CDR3 is TGTGCCAGCAGCTTGGACCTACAGGGCTACTATGGCTACACCTTC.

Ten or more counts support this clonotype. The rearrangement links TRBV5-5 to TRBJ2-5; the D call may be TRBD1 or TRBD2 (5 bases each). The germline CDR1 and CDR2 sequences are SGHKS and YYEKEE (reference sequence). The V end was cut by 0 bases, the J end by 6 bases, with 9 bases between. The CDR3 loop spans 13 amino acids. In DNA, the CDR3 is TGTGCCAGCAGCTTGGGAGGGGAGAAGACCCAGTACTTC. Residues: CASSLGGEKTQYF.

This clonotype came up many times. The V gene is TRBV20-1, the J gene TRBJ2-1; D is perhaps TRBD1 (6 bases). The CDR3 runs 15 residues. Germline V gene lookup returns CDR1 DFQATT and CDR2 SNEGSKA (reference sequence). V lost 3 bases and J lost 0, with 12 bases in between. CDR3 residues: CSARETGPSYNEQFF. In DNA, the CDR3 is TGCAGTGCTAGGGAGACAGGACCCTCCTACAATGAGCAGTTCTTC.

This clonotype was seen repeatedly, ten times or more. The rearrangement links TRBV14 to TRBJ2-7, with TRBD2 matching 7 bases. Germline trimming cut 4 bases from V and 0 bases from J; bases unmatched to any gene: 9. The length of the CDR3 is 16 residues. The germline V gene has CDR1 SGHDN and CDR2 FVKESK. The CDR3 coding sequence is TGTGCCAGCAGCCTTACCGGGGCGGGAGCCTCCTACGAGCAGTACTTC. Its translation: CASSLTGAGASYEQYF. The entire variable domain, with the rest obtained from reference TRBV14 and TRBJ2-7, is as follows: EAGVTQFPSHSVIEKGQTVTLRCDPISGHDNLYWYRRVMGKEIKFLLHFVKESKQDESGMPNNRFLAERTGGTYSTLKVQPAELEDSGVYFCASSLTGAGASYEQYFGPGTRLTVT.

This clonotype was recorded many times. The chain carries TRBV20-1 and TRBJ2-1; 12 bases align to TRBD1. CDR3 size: 15 residues. In germline, CDR1 is DFQATT, CDR2 SNEGSKA (reference sequence). V lost 6 bases, J lost 1 base, and 4 bases stayed unmatched. CDR3 loop: CSAGTGGKSYNEQFF. The CDR3 DNA is TGCAGTGCGGGGACAGGGGGCAAATCCTACAATGAGCAGTTCTTC.

This clonotype appeared many times. The chain is built from TRBV5-1 and TRBJ2-1; TRBD2 agrees at 10 bases. Trimming at V came to 2 bases and at J to 1 base, leaving 6 bases not matched to a gene. The CDR3 runs to 17 residues. Germline V gives CDR1 SGHRS, CDR2 YFSETQ. The CDR3 DNA is TGCGCCAGCAGCTTTCTAGCGGGAGTAGTTTCCTACAATGAGCAGTTCTTC. Translation gives CASSFLAGVVSYNEQFF.

There are many counts of this clonotype. The V call is TRBV7-2, the J call TRBJ2-7; the match to TRBD1 covers 7 bases. Germline CDR1 is SGHTA and CDR2 is FQGNSA. CDR3 length: 16 residues. Losses at the gene ends were 5 bases for V and 7 bases for J; bases not matched to a gene: 17. The CDR3 sequence: CASSRAEDRPRGEQYF. The CDR3 region has the DNA TGTGCCAGCAGCCGAGCTGAGGACAGGCCTAGGGGGGAGCAGTACTTC. The complete variable domain, with remaining parts taken from reference TRBV7-2 and TRBJ2-7, reads GAGVSQSPSNKVTEKGKDVELRCDPISGHTALYWYRQSLGQGLEFLIYFQGNSAPDKSGLPSDRFSAERTGGSVSTLTIQRTQQEDSAVYLCASSRAEDRPRGEQYFGPGTRLTVT.

Regarding this clonotype: No DNA is shown, since the ends of the CDR3 on it are uncertain; the CDR3 is the one TCRdb lists. This chain joins TRBV5-1 and TRBJ2-5; the table assigns TRBD1, which was not confirmed against the DNA. The germline gives CDR1 SGHRS, CDR2 YFSETQ. The CDR3 length equals 22 residues, ends included. CDR3 loop: CASSFYICSARDPGTSGETQYF.

The rearrangement joins TRBV5-1 to TRBJ1-1; D call uncertain. V was shortened by 0 bases and J by 3 bases, with 15 bases between the two germline ends. This CDR3 is 16 amino acids long. Germline V CDR1 and CDR2: SGHRS, YFSETQ. This CDR3 reads CASSLGTVIRDTEAFF. As DNA, the CDR3 is TGCGCCAGCAGCTTGGGGACCGTTATACGGGACACTGAAGCTTTCTTT.

This clonotype was counted ten times or more. The chain uses TRBV7-2 and TRBJ2-7; 9 bases agree with TRBD2. Germline V CDR1 and CDR2: SGHTA, FQGNSA. This CDR3 is 15 amino acids long. The trim removed 5 bases at V and 0 bases at J, leaving 5 bases unmatched. The CDR3 DNA is TGTGCCAGCAGCGTCGCGGGGGGGCTCTCCTACGAGCAGTACTTC. It specifies CASSVAGGLSYEQYF. The variable domain in full, completed from reference TRBV7-2 and TRBJ2-7, reads GAGVSQSPSNKVTEKGKDVELRCDPISGHTALYWYRQSLGQGLEFLIYFQGNSAPDKSGLPSDRFSAERTGGSVSTLTIQRTQQEDSAVYLCASSVAGGLSYEQYFGPGTRLTVT.

This clonotype has more than one count but fewer than ten. The chain joins TRBV20-1 to TRBJ2-5; a possible D gene is TRBD1 (6 bases). The V gene's germline CDR1 is DFQATT and CDR2 SNEGSKA (reference sequence). Trimming took off 2 bases at V and 0 bases at J, with 10 bases between the two ends. This CDR3 is built from 14 residues. The chain's CDR3 is CSARIQGYQETQYF. CDR3 DNA: TGCAGTGCTAGAATACAGGGATACCAAGAGACCCAGTACTTC.

This clonotype was counted at least ten times. This CDR3 reads CASSHRGTTSYEQYF. The CDR3 DNA reads TGTGCCAGCAGCCATAGGGGGACTACCTCCTACGAGCAGTACTTC. The chain couples TRBV6-2 or TRBV6-3 to TRBJ2-7; a possible D gene is TRBD2 (7 bases). Looked up from germline, CDR1 is MNHEY and CDR2 is SVGEGT. This CDR3 spans 15 amino acids. Trimming shortened V by 6 bases and J by 0 bases, and 15 bases separated the two germline ends.

This clonotype was counted many times. The rearrangement uses TRBV7-2 and TRBJ2-1; 7 positions match TRBD1. The germline V gene has CDR1 SGHTA and CDR2 FQGNSA. This CDR3 region has 13 residues. V trimming: 7 bases; J trimming: 8 bases; junction bases outside the gene matches: 8. The chain's CDR3 is CASTHRGWDEQFF. The CDR3 nucleotides are TGTGCCAGCACCCACAGGGGCTGGGATGAGCAGTTCTTC. The full variable domain, its missing parts supplied by reference TRBV7-2 and TRBJ2-1, is GAGVSQSPSNKVTEKGKDVELRCDPISGHTALYWYRQSLGQGLEFLIYFQGNSAPDKSGLPSDRFSAERTGGSVSTLTIQRTQQEDSAVYLCASTHRGWDEQFFGPGTRLTVL.

This clonotype has a count of ten or more. The chain carries TRBV5-1 and TRBJ1-1; D uncertain. Looked up from germline, CDR1 is SGHRS and CDR2 is YFSETQ. Trimming removed 6 bases at V and 0 bases at J, with 12 bases between. The CDR3 has 14 residues. CDR3 bases: TGCGCCAGCACCGCTAGCACCTTGAACACTGAAGCTTTCTTT. This translates into CASTASTLNTEAFF.

This clonotype appeared many times. V is TRBV6-5 and J is TRBJ2-1; D remains unclear. The V and J ends lost 6 bases and 5 bases respectively, with 8 bases between them. The germline V gene has CDR1 MNHEY and CDR2 SVGAGI. The CDR3 has 12 amino acids. Here the CDR3 DNA reads TGTGCCAGCAGCGGGCCCAACAATGAGCAGTTCTTC. It codes for CASSGPNNEQFF.

This clonotype appeared many times. The gene calls are TRBV4-3 and TRBJ1-4; no definite D call. CDR3 length: 13 residues. Trimming left V 10 bases short and J 3 bases short, with 12 bases between. Germline V gene sequence: CDR1 LGHNA, CDR2 YSLEER. CDR3 protein: CATSLVANEKLFF. The CDR3 DNA reads TGCGCCACGAGCCTCGTAGCTAATGAAAAACTGTTTTTT.